Each of the 20 T cell receptor beta chains below was sequenced from the same sample in a study of CD8 T cells in ankylosing spondylitis. TCRdb re-called the 5' RACE reads through MiXCR, storing one row per CDR3 protein. The table lists 150,000 or so distinct CDR3 sequences, about a third of them singletons. The specimen sequenced was synovial fluid, either unsorted or a sorted T cell fraction (not recorded which). These receptors all come from a male donor with ankylosing spondylitis.

The chain joins TRBV7-8 to TRBJ2-3; tentatively, D is TRBD2 (7 bases). In germline, CDR1 is SGHVS, CDR2 FQNEAQ. Between the trimmed V and J ends, which lost 5 bases and 7 bases, there was a span of 28 bases. The CDR3 totals 18 residues. The CDR3 DNA reads TGTGCCAGCAGCCCCATACAGGGAGGGGGGGGACCTTTATATACGCAGTATTTT. Translating gives CASSPIQGGGGPLYTQYF.

The V gene is TRBV7-9, the J gene TRBJ2-6; D tentatively fits TRBD1 or TRBD2 (5 bases each). V lost 4 bases and J 0 bases, leaving 13 bases between the germline ends. Germline values: CDR1 SEHNR, CDR2 FQNEAQ (reference sequence). CDR3 length: 17 amino acids. CDR3 nucleotides: TGTGCCAGCAGCTGGAGGACAAGTCTCTCTGGGGCCAACGTCCTGACTTTC. Translating it yields CASSWRTSLSGANVLTF.

V is TRBV7-7 and J is TRBJ1-1; no definite D call. The CDR3 runs 13 residues. Trimming removed 3 bases at V and 3 bases at J, with 8 bases between. The germline V gene encodes CDR1 SSHAT and CDR2 FNYEAQ (reference sequence). CDR3 coding DNA: TGTGCCAGCAGCTTGAGGCGGGACACTGAAGCTTTCTTT. It specifies CASSLRRDTEAFF.

The V gene is TRBV2, the J gene TRBJ2-3, with 7 bases matching TRBD2. The CDR3 consists of 12 residues. V was clipped by 6 bases and J by 13 bases; unmatched bases: 10. Germline lookup yields CDR1 SNHLY and CDR2 FYNNEI. The CDR3 sequence is CASRTLAAWEYF. The CDR3 coding sequence is TGTGCCAGCAGGACCCTAGCGGCTTGGGAGTATTTT.

This clonotype was seen repeatedly, ten times or more. The J gene is TRBJ1-3, the V gene TRBV20-1; D remains ambiguous. The germline CDR1 and CDR2 sequences are DFQATT and SNEGSKA (reference sequence). This CDR3 spans 13 amino acids. V gave up 3 bases and J gave up 2 bases, with 8 bases separating them. Here the CDR3 reads CSARVRPGNTIYF. CDR3 nucleotides: TGCAGTGCTAGGGTCCGGCCTGGAAACACCATATATTTT.

V is TRBV12-3 or TRBV12-4 and J is TRBJ1-1; weak D call: TRBD1 (5 bases). The length of the CDR3 is 13 residues. Trimming removed 6 bases at V and 5 bases at J, with 13 bases between. The CDR3 sequence: CASREGMGTEAFF. The CDR3 DNA is TGTGCCAGCAGGGAGGGGATGGGGACTGAAGCTTTCTTT.

This clonotype was found many times. V gene TRBV10-3 combines with J gene TRBJ2-7, with 13 positions matching TRBD2. Germline-derived CDR1 and CDR2 are ENHRY and SYGVKD. This CDR3 spans 13 amino acids. Germline trimming cut 10 bases from V and 3 bases from J; bases unmatched to any gene: 3. Written as DNA, the CDR3 is TGTGCCACGCGGACTAGCGGGGGCTACGAGCAGTACTTC. Translated: CATRTSGGYEQYF.

V is TRBV10-3 and J is TRBJ2-7, with a weak D call TRBD2 (5 bases). V shed 3 bases and J shed 3 bases, with 12 bases lying between them. Germline assignment: CDR1 ENHRY and CDR2 SYGVKD. The CDR3 has 14 amino acids. CDR3 region: CAISDPAEFYEQYF. For the CDR3, the DNA is TGTGCCATCAGTGATCCAGCGGAGTTCTACGAGCAGTACTTC.

This chain joins TRBV6-2 or TRBV6-3 and TRBJ2-7; TRBD1 or TRBD2 may be the D gene (5 bases each). The CDR3 totals 13 residues. Germline V CDR1 and CDR2: MNHEY, SVGEGT. V gave up 6 bases and J gave up 6 bases, with 15 bases separating them. The DNA for the CDR3 is TGTGCCAGCAGGCCAGGGAGTAAGGTCGAGCAGTACTTC. Residues: CASRPGSKVEQYF.

V gene TRBV29-1 combines with J gene TRBJ1-4, with 9 bases that match TRBD1. Germline V gene lookup returns CDR1 SQVTM and CDR2 ANQGSEA. CDR3 length: 12 amino acids. The junction had 1 base not matched to a gene; V was cut back by 6 bases and J by 5 bases. The DNA of the CDR3 is TGCAGCGTGGGACAGGGAAATGAAAAACTGTTTTTT. It encodes CSVGQGNEKLFF.

This chain joins TRBV3-1 and TRBJ1-2, with D perhaps matching TRBD1 (6 bases). The V gene's germline CDR1 is LGHDT and CDR2 YNNKEL (reference sequence). The CDR3 sequence is 12 residues long. Between the trimmed V and J ends, which lost 4 bases and 7 bases, there was a span of 10 bases. In nucleotides, the CDR3 is TGTGCCAGCAGCCCAGGGGATCGTGGCTACACCTTC. Encoded protein: CASSPGDRGYTF.

There are a few counts of this clonotype. The gene calls are TRBV5-6 and TRBJ2-1, with D perhaps matching TRBD2 (6 bases). Germline loops: CDR1 SGHDT, CDR2 YYEEEE. V dropped 5 bases and J dropped 4 bases, with 19 bases sitting between them. CDR3 length: 16 residues. Here the CDR3 reads CASSPVAGLQYNEQFF. CDR3 in DNA: TGTGCCAGCAGTCCTGTCGCCGGACTACAGTACAATGAGCAGTTCTTC.

The chain employs TRBV7-3 and TRBJ2-2; 9 bases align to TRBD1. After removal of 0 bases from V and 6 bases from J, the junction contained 5 bases not matched to a gene. Germline V CDR1 and CDR2: SGHTA, FQGTGA. The CDR3 runs to 16 residues. The CDR3 region has the DNA TGTGCCAGCAGCTTAACAACCGGGACAGGGCCCGGGGAGCTGTTTTTT. Amino acid sequence: CASSLTTGTGPGELFF.

A few counts support this clonotype. The CDR3 nucleotides read TGTGCCAGCAGCCATTTTGGGGCAGCCTACACTGAAGCTTTCTTT. This translates into CASSHFGAAYTEAFF. This chain links TRBV12-3 or TRBV12-4 with TRBJ1-1, with D perhaps TRBD1 (5 bases). This CDR3 is 15 amino acids long. V gave up 6 bases and J gave up 3 bases, with 17 bases separating them.

In this sample, this clonotype turned up a few times. The chain is built from TRBV28 and TRBJ1-2; 8 bases match TRBD1. This CDR3 spans 15 amino acids. Trimming removed 0 bases from V and 8 bases from J; junction bases left unmatched: 8. The germline gives CDR1 MDHEN, CDR2 SYDVKM. CDR3 residues: CASSLWRQGAQGYTF. The CDR3 DNA sequence: TGTGCCAGCAGTTTATGGCGGCAGGGGGCTCAGGGCTACACCTTC.

This chain uses TRBV30 with TRBJ2-7; tentatively, D is TRBD1 (5 bases). Trimming pared 0 bases from V and 2 bases from J, leaving 11 bases between. The CDR3 has 14 residues. Per germline, CDR1 GTSNPN and CDR2 SVGIG (reference sequence). In nucleotides, the CDR3 is TGTGCCTGGAGTGTGGTAAGGGGAACCTACGAGCAGTACTTC. Its translation is CAWSVVRGTYEQYF.

The CDR3 DNA is TGCGCCAGCAGCTTGGAAGGGAGGTCCAATCAGCCCCAGCATTTT. This codes for CASSLEGRSNQPQHF. The chain couples TRBV5-1 to TRBJ1-5; D unclear. CDR3 length: 15 amino acids. Trimming stripped 0 bases from V and 3 bases from J, with 10 bases between. Germline lookup yields CDR1 SGHRS and CDR2 YFSETQ.

The chain's CDR3 is CSARGGQGNQPQHF. Written as DNA, the CDR3 is TGCAGTGCTAGGGGGGGGCAGGGCAATCAGCCCCAGCATTTT. The rearrangement links TRBV20-1 to TRBJ1-5, with TRBD1 as a possible D gene (6 bases). With 3 bases removed from V and 2 bases from J, the gap between germline ends came to 11 bases. Germline values: CDR1 DFQATT, CDR2 SNEGSKA (reference sequence). The CDR3 contains 14 residues.

The chain couples TRBV12-3 or TRBV12-4 to TRBJ2-2; maybe TRBD2 (6 bases). Between the trimmed V and J ends, which lost 5 bases and 0 bases, there was a span of 19 bases. The CDR3 contains 18 residues. For the CDR3, the DNA is TGTGCCAGCAGTCTCCGGTCTGGAGGGGTCGCGAACACCGGGGAGCTGTTTTTT. It is translated as CASSLRSGGVANTGELFF.

This chain connects TRBV3-1 to TRBJ2-2, with 10 nucleotides matching TRBD2. The CDR3 is made up of 14 amino acids. CDR1 and CDR2 (germline): LGHDT, YNNKEL (reference sequence). After removal of 6 bases from V and 4 bases from J, the junction contained 2 bases not matched to a gene. The CDR3 here is CASSRLAGTGELFF. As DNA, the CDR3 is TGTGCCAGCAGTCGACTAGCGGGCACCGGGGAGCTGTTTTTT.